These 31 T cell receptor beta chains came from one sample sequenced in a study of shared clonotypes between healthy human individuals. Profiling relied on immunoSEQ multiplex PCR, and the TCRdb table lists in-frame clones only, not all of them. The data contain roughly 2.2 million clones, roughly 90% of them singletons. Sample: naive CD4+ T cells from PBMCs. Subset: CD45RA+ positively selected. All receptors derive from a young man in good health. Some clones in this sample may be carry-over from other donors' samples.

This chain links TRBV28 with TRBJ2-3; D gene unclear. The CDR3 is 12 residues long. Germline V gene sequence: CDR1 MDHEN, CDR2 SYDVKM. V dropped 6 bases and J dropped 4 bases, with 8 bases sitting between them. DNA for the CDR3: TGTGCCAGCAGCCCAGTGGCAGATACGCAGTATTTT. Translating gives CASSPVADTQYF.

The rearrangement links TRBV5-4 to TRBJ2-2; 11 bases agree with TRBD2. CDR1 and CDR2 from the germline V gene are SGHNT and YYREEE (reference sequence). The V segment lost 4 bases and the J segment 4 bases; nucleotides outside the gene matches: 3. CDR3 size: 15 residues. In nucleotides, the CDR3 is TGTGCCAGCAGCCCCCTAGCGGGAGGCACCGGGGAGCTGTTTTTT. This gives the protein CASSPLAGGTGELFF.

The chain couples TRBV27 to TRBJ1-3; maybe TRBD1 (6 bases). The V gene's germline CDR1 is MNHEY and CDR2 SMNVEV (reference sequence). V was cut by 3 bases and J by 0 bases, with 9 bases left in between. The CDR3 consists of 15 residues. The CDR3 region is CASSFGGLSGNTIYF. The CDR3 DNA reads TGTGCCAGCAGTTTTGGGGGCCTCTCTGGAAACACCATATATTTT.

CDR3 in DNA: TGTGCCAGCAGGGGCAGGGGGCTTGCTATCACTGAAGCTTTCTTT. It specifies CASRGRGLAITEAFF. The chain joins TRBV6-5 to TRBJ1-1; 8 bases fit TRBD1. The trim removed 6 bases at V and 4 bases at J, leaving 10 bases unmatched. Germline CDR1 MNHEY, CDR2 SVGAGI. The CDR3 has 15 amino acids.

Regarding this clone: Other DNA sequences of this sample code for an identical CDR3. Here the CDR3 DNA reads TGTGCCAGCAGCTTGGGCCGGGGCCAGAACTATGGCTACACCTTC. Protein: CASSLGRGQNYGYTF. V usage is TRBV5-4 and J usage is TRBJ1-2; D might be TRBD1 (5 bases). Germline V CDR1 and CDR2: SGHNT, YYREEE (reference sequence). This CDR3 contains 15 residues. Trimming removed 0 bases from V and 2 bases from J, with 11 bases in between.

CDR3 residues: CSVIQDSGNTIYF. The CDR3 DNA reads TGCAGCGTTATACAAGACTCTGGAAACACCATATATTTT. V and J are TRBV29-1 and TRBJ1-3; D is unresolved. V dropped 5 bases and J dropped 0 bases, with 8 bases sitting between them. The CDR3 contains 13 residues. Germline assignment: CDR1 SQVTM and CDR2 ANQGSEA.

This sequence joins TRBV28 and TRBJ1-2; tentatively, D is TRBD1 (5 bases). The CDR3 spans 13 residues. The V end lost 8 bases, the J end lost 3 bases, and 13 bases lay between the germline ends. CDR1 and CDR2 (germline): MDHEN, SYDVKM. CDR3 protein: CASLPRRDYGYTF. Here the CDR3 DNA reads TGTGCCAGCCTCCCGCGCAGGGACTATGGCTACACCTTC.

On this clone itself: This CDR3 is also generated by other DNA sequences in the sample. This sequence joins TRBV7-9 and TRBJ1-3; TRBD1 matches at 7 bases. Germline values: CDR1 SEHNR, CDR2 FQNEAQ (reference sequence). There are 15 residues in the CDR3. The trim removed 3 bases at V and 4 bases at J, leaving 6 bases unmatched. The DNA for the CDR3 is TGTGCCAGCAGCTTGGGGGGGACAGCCGGAAACACCATATATTTT. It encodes CASSLGGTAGNTIYF.

CDR3 sequence: CASSSTSGAYNEQFF. CDR3 in DNA: TGTGCCAGCAGTTCGACTAGCGGGGCCTACAATGAGCAGTTCTTC. The chain employs TRBV28 and TRBJ2-1; 11 bases agree with TRBD2. The V gene's germline CDR1 is MDHEN and CDR2 SYDVKM. This CDR3 is built from 15 residues. Unmatched junction bases numbered 1, after V lost 4 bases and J lost 2 bases.

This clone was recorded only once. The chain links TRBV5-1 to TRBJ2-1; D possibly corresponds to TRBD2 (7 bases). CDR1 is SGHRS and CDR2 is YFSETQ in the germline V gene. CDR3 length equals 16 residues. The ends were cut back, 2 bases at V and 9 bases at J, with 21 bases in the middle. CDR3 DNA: TGCGCCAGCAGCTTAACTAGCGCCCCGGAACAGGGTGAGCAGTTCTTC. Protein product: CASSLTSAPEQGEQFF.

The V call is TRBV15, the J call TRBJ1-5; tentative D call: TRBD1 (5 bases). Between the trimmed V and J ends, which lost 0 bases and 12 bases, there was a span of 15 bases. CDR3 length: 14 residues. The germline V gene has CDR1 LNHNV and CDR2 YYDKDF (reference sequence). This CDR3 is CATSRDRATAVQHF. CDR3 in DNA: TGTGCCACCAGCAGAGACAGGGCGACAGCCGTCCAGCATTTT.

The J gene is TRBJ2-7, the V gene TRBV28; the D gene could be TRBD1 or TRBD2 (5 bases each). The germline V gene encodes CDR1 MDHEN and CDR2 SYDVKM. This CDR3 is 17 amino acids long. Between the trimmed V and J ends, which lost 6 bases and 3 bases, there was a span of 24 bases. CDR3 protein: CASSGTKGAGDYYEQYF. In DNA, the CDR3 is TGTGCCAGCAGCGGAACTAAAGGGGCAGGCGACTACTACGAGCAGTACTTC.

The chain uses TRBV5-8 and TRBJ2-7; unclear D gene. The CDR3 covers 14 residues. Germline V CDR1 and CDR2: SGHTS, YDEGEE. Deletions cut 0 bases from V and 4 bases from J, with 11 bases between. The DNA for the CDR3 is TGTGCCAGCAGCTTGGCCGTAGCCAGTTACGAGCAGTACTTC. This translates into CASSLAVASYEQYF. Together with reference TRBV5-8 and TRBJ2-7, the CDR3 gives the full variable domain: EAGVTQSPTHLIKTRGQQATLRCSPISGHTSVYWYQQALGLGLQFLLWYDEGEERNRGNFPPRFSGRQFPNYSSELNVNALELEDSALYLCASSLAVASYEQYFGPGTRLTVT.

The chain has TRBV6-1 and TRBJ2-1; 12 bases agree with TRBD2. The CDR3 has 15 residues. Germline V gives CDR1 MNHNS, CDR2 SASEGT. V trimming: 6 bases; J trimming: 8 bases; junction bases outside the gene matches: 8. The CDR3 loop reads CASRRGGLAGYEQFF. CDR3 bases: TGTGCCAGCAGAAGAGGGGGACTAGCGGGTTATGAGCAGTTCTTC.

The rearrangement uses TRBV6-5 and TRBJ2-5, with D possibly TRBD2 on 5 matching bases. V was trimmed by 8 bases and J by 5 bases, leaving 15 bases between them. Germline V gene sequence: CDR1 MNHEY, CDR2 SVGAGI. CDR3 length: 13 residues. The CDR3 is CASWASGGETQYF. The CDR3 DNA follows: TGTGCCAGCTGGGCCTCCGGCGGGGAGACCCAGTACTTC.

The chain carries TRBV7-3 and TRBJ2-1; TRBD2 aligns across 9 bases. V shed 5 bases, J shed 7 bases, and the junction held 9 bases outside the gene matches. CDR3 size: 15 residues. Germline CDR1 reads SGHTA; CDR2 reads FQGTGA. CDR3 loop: CASSPNLLAGNEQFF. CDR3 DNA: TGTGCCAGCAGCCCAAACCTGCTAGCGGGGAATGAGCAGTTCTTC. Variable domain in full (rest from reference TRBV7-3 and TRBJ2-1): GAGVSQTPSNKVTEKGKYVELRCDPISGHTALYWYRQSLGQGPEFLIYFQGTGAADDSGLPNDRFFAVRPEGSVSTLKIQRTERGDSAVYLCASSPNLLAGNEQFFGPGTRLTVL.

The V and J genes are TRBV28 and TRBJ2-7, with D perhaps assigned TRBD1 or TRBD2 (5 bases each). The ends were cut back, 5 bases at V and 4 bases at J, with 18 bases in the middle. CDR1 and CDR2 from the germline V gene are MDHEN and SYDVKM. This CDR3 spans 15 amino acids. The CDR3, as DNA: TGTGCCAGCAGTCCTCCCGGATTGGGGGAATACGAGCAGTACTTC. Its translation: CASSPPGLGEYEQYF.

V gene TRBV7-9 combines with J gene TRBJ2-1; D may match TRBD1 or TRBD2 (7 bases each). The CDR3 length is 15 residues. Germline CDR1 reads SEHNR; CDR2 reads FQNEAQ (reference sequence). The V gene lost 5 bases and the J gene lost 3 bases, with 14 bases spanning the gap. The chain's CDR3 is CASSAGGDSYNEQFF. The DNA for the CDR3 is TGTGCCAGCAGCGCTGGGGGGGACAGCTACAATGAGCAGTTCTTC.

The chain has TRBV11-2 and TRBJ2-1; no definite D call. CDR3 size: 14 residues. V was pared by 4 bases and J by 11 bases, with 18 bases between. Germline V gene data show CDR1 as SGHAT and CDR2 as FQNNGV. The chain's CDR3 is CASSSHPIDQQQFF. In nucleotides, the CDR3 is TGTGCCAGCAGCTCCCACCCCATAGATCAACAGCAGTTCTTC.

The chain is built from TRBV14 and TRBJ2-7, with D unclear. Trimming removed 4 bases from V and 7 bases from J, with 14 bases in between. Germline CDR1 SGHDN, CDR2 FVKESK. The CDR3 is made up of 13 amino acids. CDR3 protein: CASSRLRPGEQYF. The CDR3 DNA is TGTGCCAGCAGCCGCTTACGTCCCGGGGAGCAGTACTTC.

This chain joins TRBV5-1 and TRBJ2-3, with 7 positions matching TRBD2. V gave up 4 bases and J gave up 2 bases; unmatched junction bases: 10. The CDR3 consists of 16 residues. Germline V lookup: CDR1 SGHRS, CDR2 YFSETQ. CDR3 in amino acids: CASSPGGRGATDTQYF. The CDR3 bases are TGCGCCAGCAGCCCGGGGGGTAGAGGGGCCACAGATACGCAGTATTTT.

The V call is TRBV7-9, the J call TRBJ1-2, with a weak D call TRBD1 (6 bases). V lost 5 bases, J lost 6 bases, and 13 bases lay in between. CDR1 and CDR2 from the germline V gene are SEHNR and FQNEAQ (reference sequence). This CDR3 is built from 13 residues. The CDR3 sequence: CASSLTGIHGYTF. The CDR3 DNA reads TGTGCCAGCAGCCTTACAGGGATCCATGGCTACACCTTC.

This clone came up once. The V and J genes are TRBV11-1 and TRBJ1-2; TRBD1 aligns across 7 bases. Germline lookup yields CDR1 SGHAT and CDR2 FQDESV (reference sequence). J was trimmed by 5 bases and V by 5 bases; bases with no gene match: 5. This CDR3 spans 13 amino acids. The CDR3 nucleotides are TGTGCCAGCAGCCCAGGGGGGACATATGGCTACACCTTC. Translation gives CASSPGGTYGYTF.

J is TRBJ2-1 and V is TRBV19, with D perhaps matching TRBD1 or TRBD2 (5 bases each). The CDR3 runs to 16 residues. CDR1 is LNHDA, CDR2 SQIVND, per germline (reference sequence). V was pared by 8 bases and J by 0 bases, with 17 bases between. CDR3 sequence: CASFGTLGDSYNEQFF. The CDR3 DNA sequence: TGTGCCAGTTTTGGGACCCTAGGGGACTCCTACAATGAGCAGTTCTTC.

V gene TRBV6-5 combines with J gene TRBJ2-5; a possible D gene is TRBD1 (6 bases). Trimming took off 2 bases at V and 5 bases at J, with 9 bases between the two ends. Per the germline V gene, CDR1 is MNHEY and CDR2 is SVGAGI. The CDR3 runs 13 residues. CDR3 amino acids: CASSYGQLETQYF. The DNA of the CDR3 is TGTGCCAGCAGTTACGGACAGTTGGAGACCCAGTACTTC.

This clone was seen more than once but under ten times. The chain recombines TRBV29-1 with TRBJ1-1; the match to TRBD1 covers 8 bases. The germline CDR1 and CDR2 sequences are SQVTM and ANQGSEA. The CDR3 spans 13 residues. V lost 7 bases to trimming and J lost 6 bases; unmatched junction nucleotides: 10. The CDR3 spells CSASRQGSAEAFF. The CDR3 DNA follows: TGCAGCGCGTCTCGACAGGGGTCCGCTGAAGCTTTCTTT.

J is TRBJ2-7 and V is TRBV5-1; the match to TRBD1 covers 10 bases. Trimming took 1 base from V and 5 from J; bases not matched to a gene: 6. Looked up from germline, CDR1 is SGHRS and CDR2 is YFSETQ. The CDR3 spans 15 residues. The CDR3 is CASSLPGQGGNEQYF. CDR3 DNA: TGCGCCAGCAGCTTGCCAGGACAGGGGGGAAACGAGCAGTACTTC.

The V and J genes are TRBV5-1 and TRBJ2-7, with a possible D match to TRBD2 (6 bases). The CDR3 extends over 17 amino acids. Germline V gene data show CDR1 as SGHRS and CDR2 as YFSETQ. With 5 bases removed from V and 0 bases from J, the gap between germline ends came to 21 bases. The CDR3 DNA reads TGCGCCAGCAGTCTTGTTAGCGGTACCTTCCTCTCCTACGAGCAGTACTTC. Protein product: CASSLVSGTFLSYEQYF.

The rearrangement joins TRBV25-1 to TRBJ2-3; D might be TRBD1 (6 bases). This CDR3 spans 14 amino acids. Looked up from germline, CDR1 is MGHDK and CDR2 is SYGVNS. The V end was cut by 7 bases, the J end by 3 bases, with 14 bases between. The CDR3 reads CASKKAGVTDTQYF. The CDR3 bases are TGTGCCAGCAAAAAGGCAGGGGTGACAGATACGCAGTATTTT.

The CDR3 sequence: CASSGTGGEVKAFF. Here the CDR3 DNA reads TGTGCCAGCAGTGGGACAGGGGGCGAAGTAAAAGCTTTCTTT. The genes are TRBV2 and TRBJ1-1; 11 bases agree with TRBD1. The germline CDR1 and CDR2 sequences are SNHLY and FYNNEI. The CDR3 consists of 14 residues. V was clipped by 4 bases and J by 9 bases; unmatched bases: 7.

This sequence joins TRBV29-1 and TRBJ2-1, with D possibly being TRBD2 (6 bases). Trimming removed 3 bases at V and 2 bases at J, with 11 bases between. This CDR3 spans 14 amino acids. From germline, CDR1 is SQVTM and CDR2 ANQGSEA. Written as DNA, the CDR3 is TGCAGCGTTGATGGGCCGGGGGCCTACAATGAGCAGTTCTTC. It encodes CSVDGPGAYNEQFF.